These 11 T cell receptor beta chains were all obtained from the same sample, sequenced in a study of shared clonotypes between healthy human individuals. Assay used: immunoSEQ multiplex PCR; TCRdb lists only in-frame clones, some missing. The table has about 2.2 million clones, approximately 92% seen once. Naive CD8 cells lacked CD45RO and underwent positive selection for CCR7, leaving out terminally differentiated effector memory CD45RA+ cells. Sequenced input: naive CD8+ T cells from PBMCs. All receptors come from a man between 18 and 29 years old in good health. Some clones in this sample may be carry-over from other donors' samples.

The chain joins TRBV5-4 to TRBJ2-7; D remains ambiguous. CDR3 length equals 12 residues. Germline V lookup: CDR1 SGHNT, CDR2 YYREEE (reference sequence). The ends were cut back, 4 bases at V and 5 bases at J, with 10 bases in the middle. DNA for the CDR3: TGTGCCAGCAGCACCGCACTTAACGAGCAGTACTTC. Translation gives CASSTALNEQYF.

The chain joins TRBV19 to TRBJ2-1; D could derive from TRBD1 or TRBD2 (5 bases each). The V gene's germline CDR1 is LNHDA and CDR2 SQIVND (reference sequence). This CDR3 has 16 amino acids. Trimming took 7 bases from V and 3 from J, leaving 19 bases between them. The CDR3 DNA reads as TGTGCCAGTACTCGATCTGGTCGGGGCATCTACAATGAGCAGTTCTTC. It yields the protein CASTRSGRGIYNEQFF.

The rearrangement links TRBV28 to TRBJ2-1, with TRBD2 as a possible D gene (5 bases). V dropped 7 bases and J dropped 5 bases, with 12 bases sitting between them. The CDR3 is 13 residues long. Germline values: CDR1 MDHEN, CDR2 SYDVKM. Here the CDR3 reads CASNFMGDNEQFF. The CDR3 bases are TGTGCCAGCAATTTCATGGGAGACAATGAGCAGTTCTTC.

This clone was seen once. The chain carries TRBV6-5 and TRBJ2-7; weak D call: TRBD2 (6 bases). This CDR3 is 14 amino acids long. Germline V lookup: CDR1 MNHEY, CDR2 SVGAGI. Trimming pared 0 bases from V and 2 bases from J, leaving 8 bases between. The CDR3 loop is CASSYSPSAYEQYF. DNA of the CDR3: TGTGCCAGCAGTTACTCCCCTAGCGCCTACGAGCAGTACTTC.

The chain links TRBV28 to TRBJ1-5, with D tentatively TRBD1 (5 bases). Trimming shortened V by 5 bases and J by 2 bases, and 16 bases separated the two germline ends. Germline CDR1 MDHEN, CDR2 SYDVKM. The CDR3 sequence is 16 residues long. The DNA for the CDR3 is TGTGCCAGCAGTCTCCGGGGGTTCGGGGGCAATCAGCCCCAGCATTTT. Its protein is CASSLRGFGGNQPQHF.

In nucleotides, the CDR3 is TGTGCCAGCAGCCAGGGGATCGGCATGAACACTGAAGCTTTCTTT. Translation: CASSQGIGMNTEAFF. The rearrangement links TRBV6-6 to TRBJ1-1; a possible D gene is TRBD1 (6 bases). Germline-derived CDR1 and CDR2 are MNHNY and SVGAGI (reference sequence). This CDR3 is 15 amino acids long. V was clipped by 6 bases and J by 0 bases, with 14 bases between them.

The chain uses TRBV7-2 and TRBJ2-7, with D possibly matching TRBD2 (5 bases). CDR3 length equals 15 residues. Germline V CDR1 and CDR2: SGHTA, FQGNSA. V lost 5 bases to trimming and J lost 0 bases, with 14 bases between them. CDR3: CASSRVRAASYEQYF. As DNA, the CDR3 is TGTGCCAGCAGCCGGGTGCGGGCCGCCTCCTACGAGCAGTACTTC.

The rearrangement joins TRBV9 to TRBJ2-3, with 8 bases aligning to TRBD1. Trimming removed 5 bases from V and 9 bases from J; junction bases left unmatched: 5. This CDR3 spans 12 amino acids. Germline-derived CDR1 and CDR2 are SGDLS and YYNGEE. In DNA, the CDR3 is TGTGCCAGCAGGGAAGGACAGGGAACGCAGTATTTT. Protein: CASREGQGTQYF.

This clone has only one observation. In DNA form, the CDR3 reads TGTGCCTGGAGGCCACCGAGGGGTTACGGCTACAATGAGCAGTTCTTC. It codes for CAWRPPRGYGYNEQFF. The chain is built from TRBV30 and TRBJ2-1; D is possibly TRBD1 or TRBD2 (5 bases each). Germline V gene data show CDR1 as GTSNPN and CDR2 as SVGIG (reference sequence). The ends were cut back, 3 bases at V and 3 bases at J, with 18 bases in the middle. The CDR3 runs to 16 residues.

CDR3 bases: TGTGCCAGCAGTGCTGACTGGGGTAGCTTCAATGAGCAGTTCTTC. Its translation: CASSADWGSFNEQFF. The J gene is TRBJ2-1, the V gene TRBV6-6; D is unclear. Germline-derived CDR1 and CDR2 are MNHNY and SVGAGI (reference sequence). Deletions cut 5 bases from V and 6 bases from J, with 17 bases between. There are 15 residues in the CDR3.

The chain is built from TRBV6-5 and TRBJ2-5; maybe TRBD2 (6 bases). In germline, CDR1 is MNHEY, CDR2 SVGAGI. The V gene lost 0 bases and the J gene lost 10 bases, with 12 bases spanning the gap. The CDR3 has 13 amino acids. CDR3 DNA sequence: TGTGCCAGCAGTTACTCGGGAGGAGGGGACCAGTACTTC. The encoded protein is CASSYSGGGDQYF.